Presented here are 6 T cell receptor beta chains from one specimen sequenced in a study of control samples from healthy donors and cancer patients. Method: immunoSEQ multiplex PCR; TCRdb's copy keeps in-frame clones and lacks some. This sample yields around 130,000 clones, of which approximately 90% are seen a single time; 8.6% belongs to the top ten. Sequenced material: blood. The receptors were sampled from a man aged 18 to 35 in good health.

This chain links TRBV6-6 with TRBJ1-2; the D gene is possibly TRBD1 (6 bases). V lost 6 bases and J 4 bases, leaving 9 bases between the germline ends. CDR1 is MNHNY, CDR2 SVGAGI, per germline (reference sequence). This CDR3 region has 12 residues. Written as DNA, the CDR3 is TGTGCCAGCAGCGGACAGTCCTATGGCTACACCTTC. This translates into CASSGQSYGYTF.

This chain joins TRBV9 and TRBJ2-7, with D perhaps matching TRBD2 (5 bases). This CDR3 has 13 residues. Trimming took off 0 bases at V and 3 bases at J, with 7 bases between the two ends. Per the germline V gene, CDR1 is SGDLS and CDR2 is YYNGEE. CDR3 coding DNA: TGTGCCAGCAGCGTAGCCGGGAACTACGAGCAGTACTTC. Translating gives CASSVAGNYEQYF.

V is TRBV10-3 and J is TRBJ1-1; D is uncertain. Germline CDR1 reads ENHRY; CDR2 reads SYGVKD. The CDR3 runs to 13 residues. V was trimmed by 6 bases and J by 1 base, leaving 9 bases between them. CDR3 sequence: CAISESENTEAFF. Written as DNA, the CDR3 is TGTGCCATCAGCGAAAGCGAGAACACTGAAGCTTTCTTT.

The V call is TRBV5-1, the J call TRBJ2-2, with 7 bases matching TRBD1. CDR1 SGHRS and CDR2 YFSETQ come from the germline V gene. Germline trimming cut 4 bases from V and 4 bases from J; bases unmatched to any gene: 7. The CDR3 has 15 residues. CDR3 amino acids: CASSPGTAATGELFF. The CDR3 nucleotides are TGCGCCAGCAGCCCAGGGACAGCGGCCACCGGGGAGCTGTTTTTT. Using reference TRBV5-1 and TRBJ2-2 for the parts outside the CDR3, the full variable domain is KAGVTQTPRYLIKTRGQQVTLSCSPISGHRSVSWYQQTPGQGLQFLFEYFSETQRNKGNFPGRFSGRQFSNSRSEMNVSTLELGDSALYLCASSPGTAATGELFFGEGSRLTVL.

The chain carries TRBV29-1 and TRBJ1-2; TRBD1 aligns across 8 bases. Germline CDR1 SQVTM, CDR2 ANQGSEA. V trimming: 6 bases; J trimming: 0 bases; junction bases outside the gene matches: 6. This CDR3 contains 14 residues. The CDR3 loop reads CSVTDRGANYGYTF. As DNA, the CDR3 is TGCAGCGTCACCGACAGGGGAGCTAACTATGGCTACACCTTC.

This rearrangement joins TRBV11-2 to TRBJ2-7, with D unclear. With 5 bases removed from V and 3 bases from J, the gap between germline ends came to 14 bases. Looked up from germline, CDR1 is SGHAT and CDR2 is FQNNGV. The CDR3 covers 14 residues. The CDR3 DNA follows: TGTGCCAGCAGCGGCCGGCATGGGGACTACGAGCAGTACTTC. Its protein product is CASSGRHGDYEQYF.